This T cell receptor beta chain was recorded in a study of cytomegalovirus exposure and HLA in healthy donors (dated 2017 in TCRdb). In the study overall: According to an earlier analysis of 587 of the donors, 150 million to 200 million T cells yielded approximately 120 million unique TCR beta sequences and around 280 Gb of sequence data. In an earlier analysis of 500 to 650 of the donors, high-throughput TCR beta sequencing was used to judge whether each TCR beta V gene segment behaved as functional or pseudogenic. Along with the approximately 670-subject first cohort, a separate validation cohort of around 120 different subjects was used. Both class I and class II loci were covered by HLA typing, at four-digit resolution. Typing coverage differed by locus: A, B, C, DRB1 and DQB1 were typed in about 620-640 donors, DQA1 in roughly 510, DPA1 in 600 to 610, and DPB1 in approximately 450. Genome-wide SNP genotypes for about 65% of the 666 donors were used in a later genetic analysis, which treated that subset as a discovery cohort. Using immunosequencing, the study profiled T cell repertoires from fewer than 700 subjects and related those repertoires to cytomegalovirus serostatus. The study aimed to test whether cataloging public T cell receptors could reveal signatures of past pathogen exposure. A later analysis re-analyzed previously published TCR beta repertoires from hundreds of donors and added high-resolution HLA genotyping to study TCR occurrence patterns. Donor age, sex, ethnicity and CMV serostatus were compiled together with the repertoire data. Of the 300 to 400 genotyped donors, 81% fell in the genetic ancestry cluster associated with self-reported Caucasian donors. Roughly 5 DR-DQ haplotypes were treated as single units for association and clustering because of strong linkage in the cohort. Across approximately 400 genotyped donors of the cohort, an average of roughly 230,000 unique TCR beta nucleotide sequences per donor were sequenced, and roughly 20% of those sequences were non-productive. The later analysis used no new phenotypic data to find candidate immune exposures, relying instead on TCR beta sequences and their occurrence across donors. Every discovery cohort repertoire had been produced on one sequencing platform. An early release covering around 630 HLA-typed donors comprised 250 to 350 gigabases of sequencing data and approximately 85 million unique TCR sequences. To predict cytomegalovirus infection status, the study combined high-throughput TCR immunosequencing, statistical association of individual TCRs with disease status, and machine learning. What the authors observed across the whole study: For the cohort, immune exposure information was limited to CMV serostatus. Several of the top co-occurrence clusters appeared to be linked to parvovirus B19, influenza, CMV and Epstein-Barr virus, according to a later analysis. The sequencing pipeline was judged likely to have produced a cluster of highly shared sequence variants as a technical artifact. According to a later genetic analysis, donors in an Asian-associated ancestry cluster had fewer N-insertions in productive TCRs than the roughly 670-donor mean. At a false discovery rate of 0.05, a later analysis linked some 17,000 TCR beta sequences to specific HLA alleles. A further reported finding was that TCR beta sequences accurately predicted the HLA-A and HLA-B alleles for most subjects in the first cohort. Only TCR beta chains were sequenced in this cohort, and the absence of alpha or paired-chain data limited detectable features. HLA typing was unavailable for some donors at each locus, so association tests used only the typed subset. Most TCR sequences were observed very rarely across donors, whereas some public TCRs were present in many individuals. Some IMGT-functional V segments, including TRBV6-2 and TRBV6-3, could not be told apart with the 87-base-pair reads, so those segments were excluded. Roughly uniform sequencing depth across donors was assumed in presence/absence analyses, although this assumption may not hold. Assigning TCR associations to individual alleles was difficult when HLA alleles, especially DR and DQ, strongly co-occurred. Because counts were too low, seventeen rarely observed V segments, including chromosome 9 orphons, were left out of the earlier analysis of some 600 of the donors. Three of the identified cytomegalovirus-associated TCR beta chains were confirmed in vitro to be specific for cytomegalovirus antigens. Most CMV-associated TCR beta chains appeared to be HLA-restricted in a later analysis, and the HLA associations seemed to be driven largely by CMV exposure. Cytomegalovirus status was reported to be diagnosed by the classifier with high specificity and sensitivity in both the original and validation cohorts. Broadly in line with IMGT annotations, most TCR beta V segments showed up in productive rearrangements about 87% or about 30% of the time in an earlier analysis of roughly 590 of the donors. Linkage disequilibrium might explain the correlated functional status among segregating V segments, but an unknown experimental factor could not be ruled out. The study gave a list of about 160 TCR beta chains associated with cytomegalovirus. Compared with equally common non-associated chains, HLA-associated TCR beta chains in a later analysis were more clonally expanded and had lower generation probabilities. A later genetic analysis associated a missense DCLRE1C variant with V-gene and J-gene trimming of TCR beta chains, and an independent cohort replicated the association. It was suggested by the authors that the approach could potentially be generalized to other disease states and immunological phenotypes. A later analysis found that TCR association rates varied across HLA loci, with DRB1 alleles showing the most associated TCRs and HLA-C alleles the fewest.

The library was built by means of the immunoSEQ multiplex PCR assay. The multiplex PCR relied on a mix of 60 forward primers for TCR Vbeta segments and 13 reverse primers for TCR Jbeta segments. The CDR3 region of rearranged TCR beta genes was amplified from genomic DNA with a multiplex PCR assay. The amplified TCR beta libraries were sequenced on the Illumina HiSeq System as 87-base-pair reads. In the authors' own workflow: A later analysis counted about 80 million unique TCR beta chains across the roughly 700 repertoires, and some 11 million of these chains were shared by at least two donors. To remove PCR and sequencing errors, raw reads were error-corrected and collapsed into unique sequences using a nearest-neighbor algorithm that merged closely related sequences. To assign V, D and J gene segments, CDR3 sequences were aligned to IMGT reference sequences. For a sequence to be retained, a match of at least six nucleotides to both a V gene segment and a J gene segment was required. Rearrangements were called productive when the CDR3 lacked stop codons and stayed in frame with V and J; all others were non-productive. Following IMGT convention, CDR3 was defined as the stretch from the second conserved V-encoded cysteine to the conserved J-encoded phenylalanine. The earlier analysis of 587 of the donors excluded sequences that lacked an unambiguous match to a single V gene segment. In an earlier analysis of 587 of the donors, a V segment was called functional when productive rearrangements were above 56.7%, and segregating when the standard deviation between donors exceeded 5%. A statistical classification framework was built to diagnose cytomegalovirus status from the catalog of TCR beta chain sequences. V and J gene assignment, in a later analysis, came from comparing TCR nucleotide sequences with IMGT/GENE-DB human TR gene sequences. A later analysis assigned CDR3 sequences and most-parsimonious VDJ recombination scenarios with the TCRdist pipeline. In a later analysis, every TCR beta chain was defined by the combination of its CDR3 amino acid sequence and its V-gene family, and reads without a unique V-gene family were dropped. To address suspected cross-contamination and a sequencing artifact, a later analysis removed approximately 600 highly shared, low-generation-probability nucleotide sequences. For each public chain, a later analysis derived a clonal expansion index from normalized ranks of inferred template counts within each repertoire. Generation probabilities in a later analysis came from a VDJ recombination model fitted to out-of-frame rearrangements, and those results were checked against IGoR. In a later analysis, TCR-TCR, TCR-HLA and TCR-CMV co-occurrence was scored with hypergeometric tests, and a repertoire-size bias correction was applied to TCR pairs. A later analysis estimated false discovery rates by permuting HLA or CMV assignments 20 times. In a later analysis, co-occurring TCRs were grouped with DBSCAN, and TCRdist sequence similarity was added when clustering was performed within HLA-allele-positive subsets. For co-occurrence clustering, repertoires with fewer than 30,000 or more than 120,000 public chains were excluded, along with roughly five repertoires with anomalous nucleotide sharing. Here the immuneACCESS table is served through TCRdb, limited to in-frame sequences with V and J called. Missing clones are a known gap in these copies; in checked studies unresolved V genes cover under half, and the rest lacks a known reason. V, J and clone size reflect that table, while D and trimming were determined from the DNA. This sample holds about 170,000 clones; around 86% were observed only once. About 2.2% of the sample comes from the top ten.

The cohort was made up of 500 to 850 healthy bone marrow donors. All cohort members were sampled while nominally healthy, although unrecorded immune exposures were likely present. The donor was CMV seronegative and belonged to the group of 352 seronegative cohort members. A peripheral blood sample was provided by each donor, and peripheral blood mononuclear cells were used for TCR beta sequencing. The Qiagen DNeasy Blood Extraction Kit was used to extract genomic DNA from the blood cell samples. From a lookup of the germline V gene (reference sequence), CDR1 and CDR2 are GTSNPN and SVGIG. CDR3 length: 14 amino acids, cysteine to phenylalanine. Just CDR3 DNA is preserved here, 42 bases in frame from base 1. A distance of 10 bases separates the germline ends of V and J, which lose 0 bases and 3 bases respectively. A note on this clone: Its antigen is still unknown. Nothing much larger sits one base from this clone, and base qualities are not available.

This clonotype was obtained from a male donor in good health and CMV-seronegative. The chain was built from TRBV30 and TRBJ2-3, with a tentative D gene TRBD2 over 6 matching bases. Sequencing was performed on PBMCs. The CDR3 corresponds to CAWSVKGGTDTQYF. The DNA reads TGTGCCTGGAGTGTAAAGGGAGGTACAGATACGCAGTATTTT.